This TCR beta chain was identified in a study of cytomegalovirus exposure and HLA in healthy donors. Study results and limitations: Sequence variants that were highly shared formed a cluster that was likely a sequencing artifact.

A remark on this clone: What it binds is unknown.

The CDR3 is made up of 20 amino acids. Germline V gene lookup returns CDR1 KGHSY and CDR2 FQNENV. The V and J ends lost 0 bases and 0 bases respectively, with 21 bases between them. Primers: 60 Vbeta forward and 13 Jbeta reverse. TCRdb's table, derived via immunoSEQ multiplex PCR, lists solely in-frame clones and lacks some. The repertoire holds fewer than 200,000 clones, around 80% seen once, with under 2.5% in the top ten. This chain connects TRBV16 to TRBJ1-3; TRBD1 might be the D (6 bases). The receptor comes from a woman aged 25 to 39 in good health and CMV-seronegative. The sample comprised PBMCs. The CDR3 protein is CASSQSPPTGWGNSGNTIYF. CDR3 DNA: TGTGCCAGCAGCCAATCCCCCCCGACAGGTTGGGGGAACTCTGGAAACACCATATATTTT.